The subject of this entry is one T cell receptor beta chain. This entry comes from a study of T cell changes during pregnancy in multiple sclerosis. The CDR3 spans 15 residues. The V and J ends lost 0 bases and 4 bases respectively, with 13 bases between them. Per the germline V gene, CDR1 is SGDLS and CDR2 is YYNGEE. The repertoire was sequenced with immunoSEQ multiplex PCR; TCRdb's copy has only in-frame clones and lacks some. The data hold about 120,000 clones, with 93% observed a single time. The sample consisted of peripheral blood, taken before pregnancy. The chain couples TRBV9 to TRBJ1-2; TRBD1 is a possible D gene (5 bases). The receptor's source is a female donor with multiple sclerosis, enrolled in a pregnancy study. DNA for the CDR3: TGTGCCAGCAGCGTAGAGGGGCGGATGTCCTATGGCTACACCTTC. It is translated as CASSVEGRMSYGYTF.